This TCR beta chain was recorded in a study of cytomegalovirus exposure and HLA in healthy donors. Study-wide findings and caveats: Owing to their indistinguishability, certain V segments, notably TRBV6-2 and TRBV6-3, were excluded.

Looked up from germline, CDR1 is SGHAT and CDR2 is FQDESV (reference sequence). CDR3 size: 14 residues. About this clone itself: Its antigen is undetermined.

The study ran its PCR with 60 Vbeta and 13 Jbeta primers. The repertoire was sequenced with immunoSEQ multiplex PCR; TCRdb's copy has only in-frame clones and lacks some. The sample contains 150,000 to 200,000 clones, 75% to 85% of which appear only once. The chain recombines TRBV11-1 with TRBJ2-5; 10 nucleotides line up with TRBD1. Near its end, the DNA agrees better with TRBJ2-7, so the J call may be wrong. The sample taken for sequencing was PBMCs. The sequence derives from a woman under 30 in good health and CMV-seropositive. The CDR3, as DNA: TGTGCCAGCAGGAAACGACAGGGGGCGTACGAGCAGTACTTC. Translation: CASRKRQGAYEQYF.